The 27 T cell receptor beta chains reported below all come from one sample, sequenced in a study of molecular identifiers for immune sequencing clone quantification. Using its own MiXCR run on the PCR reads, TCRdb lists one record per CDR3 protein. The sample shows approximately 550,000 distinct CDR3 sequences, roughly 24% of them seen only once. Material: naive CD8+ T cells from blood, with Jurkat cell RNA spiked in. The subset was: FACS-sorted CD8+CD4-CCR7+CD45RA+ naive T cells. These TCRs come from a human donor in good health. Some libraries in this study had Jurkat cell RNA spiked in.

This clonotype was recorded a few times. The J gene is TRBJ1-5, the V gene TRBV19; D unresolved. This CDR3 spans 13 amino acids. Trimming stripped 3 bases from V and 1 base from J, with 4 bases between. The germline CDR1 and CDR2 sequences are LNHDA and SQIVND (reference sequence). CDR3: CASSMGSNQPQHF. The CDR3 nucleotides read TGTGCCAGTAGTATGGGGAGCAATCAGCCCCAGCATTTT.

A word on this clonotype: It may be a read error: a sequence one base away is much more abundant. The rearrangement uses TRBV7-9 and TRBJ2-4; 9 nucleotides line up with TRBD1. CDR1 is SEHNR, CDR2 FQNEAQ, per germline (reference sequence). This CDR3 comprises 16 residues. The CDR3 region has the DNA TGTGCCAGCAGCCACAGGGACAGGGAGGCCATAAACATTCAGTACTTC. The encoded protein is CASSHRDREAINIQYF.

This clonotype appeared many times. This chain connects TRBV7-2 to TRBJ2-3, with D tentatively TRBD2 (5 bases). V lost 5 bases to trimming and J lost 0 bases, with 12 bases between them. The CDR3 covers 15 residues. CDR1 and CDR2 (germline): SGHTA, FQGNSA. The CDR3 here is CASSPRWTSTDTQYF. As DNA, the CDR3 is TGTGCCAGCAGCCCCCGTTGGACTAGCACAGATACGCAGTATTTT.

This clonotype was found a few times. The junction and the germline gene differ at one end; a read error may be behind it. This chain uses TRBV4-3 with TRBJ2-7; 8 positions agree with TRBD1. CDR1 and CDR2 (germline): LGHNA, YSLEER. There are 16 residues in the CDR3. DNA of the CDR3: TGCGCCAGCAGCCAAGCCAGGGGGCCGAGCTCCTACGAGCAGCACTTC. Residues: CASSQARGPSSYEQHF.

This clonotype showed up many times. The chain has TRBV10-3 and TRBJ1-5, with TRBD1 matching 12 bases. The V gene's germline CDR1 is ENHRY and CDR2 SYGVKD. The CDR3 loop spans 14 amino acids. V gave up 6 bases and J gave up 6 bases; unmatched junction bases: 3. CDR3 sequence: CAISGTGGSQPQHF. In DNA form, the CDR3 reads TGTGCCATCAGCGGGACAGGGGGCAGTCAGCCCCAGCATTTT.

The table lists this clonotype with a few counts. This sequence joins TRBV29-1 and TRBJ2-7; D assignment may be TRBD1 or TRBD2 (5 bases each). The V end lost 3 bases, the J end lost 3 bases, and 21 bases lay between the germline ends. Looked up from germline, CDR1 is SQVTM and CDR2 is ANQGSEA. The CDR3 is 16 amino acids. The CDR3 DNA reads as TGCAGCGTTGAGCGGATTGGGTCGGGGCGGGTCTACGAGCAGTACTTC. This sequence encodes CSVERIGSGRVYEQYF.

This sequence joins TRBV20-1 and TRBJ2-5; tentatively, D is TRBD1 (6 bases). Germline CDR1 reads DFQATT; CDR2 reads SNEGSKA (reference sequence). Trimming removed 5 bases from V and 1 base from J, with 14 bases in between. This CDR3 has 14 amino acids. The CDR3 DNA is TGCAGTGCTGAATACAGGGTCCTCCAAGAGACCCAGTACTTC. Protein product: CSAEYRVLQETQYF.

The V and J genes are TRBV5-3 and TRBJ1-6; no definite D call. TRBV5-3 is marked as an open reading frame, function uncertain. The CDR3 sequence is 12 residues long. The V and J ends lost 8 bases and 4 bases respectively, with 7 bases between them. CDR3 in amino acids: CASRAYNSPLHF. CDR3 sequence (DNA): TGTGCCAGCAGAGCGTATAATTCACCCCTCCACTTT.

To note about this clonotype: Relative to the germline gene, one junction end is altered; a read error may explain this. In nucleotides, the CDR3 is TGTGCCAGCACCGCGGTTGAGGGCGCGTACGAGCAGAACTTC. This encodes CASTAVEGAYEQNF. The chain is built from TRBV6-2 or TRBV6-3 and TRBJ2-7; weak D call: TRBD2 (5 bases). Germline V gene data show CDR1 as MNHEY and CDR2 as SVGEGT. CDR3 length: 14 residues.

This clonotype showed up many times. V usage is TRBV7-2 and J usage is TRBJ2-3, with D hard to call. Germline CDR1 SGHTA, CDR2 FQGNSA. The CDR3 runs 16 residues. The V end was cut by 1 base, the J end by 2 bases, with 13 bases between. CDR3 in DNA: TGTGCCAGCAGCTTAGTGGCCGGAACCTTCACAGATACGCAGTATTTT. It encodes CASSLVAGTFTDTQYF.

As for this clonotype: Without the conserved terminal phenylalanine or tryptophan, this CDR3 likely stems from a read error. Because the CDR3's place on the DNA is in doubt, the DNA is left out and the CDR3 is given as listed by TCRdb. J is TRBJ1-5 and V is TRBV28; no DNA check was done on the table's D call, TRBD1. The CDR3 is 14 amino acids long, termini counted. CDR1 is MDHEN, CDR2 SYDVKM, per germline. The CDR3 spells CASSLGGSNQPPHL.

The chain joins TRBV7-6 to TRBJ2-5, with D perhaps matching TRBD1 (6 bases). Germline values: CDR1 SGHVS, CDR2 FNYEAQ. Trimming took off 5 bases at V and 7 bases at J, with 17 bases between the two ends. This CDR3 contains 14 residues. The CDR3 loop is CASSRDTPLGTQYF. In DNA form, the CDR3 reads TGTGCCAGCAGCAGGGACACCCCCCTGGGGACCCAGTACTTC.

This clonotype has at least ten counts. The chain uses TRBV5-6 and TRBJ2-3, with D unclear. This CDR3 region has 15 residues. The germline V gene encodes CDR1 SGHDT and CDR2 YYEEEE. Trimming removed 0 bases at V and 6 bases at J, with 14 bases between. The CDR3 protein is CASSLERNLQDTQYF. CDR3 sequence (DNA): TGTGCCAGCAGCTTGGAGAGAAACCTGCAGGATACGCAGTATTTT.

As for this clonotype: This may arise from a read error, as a much more abundant clone is one base away. The gene calls are TRBV6-2 or TRBV6-3 and TRBJ2-3; weak D call: TRBD2 (5 bases). Germline CDR1 MNHEY, CDR2 SVGEGT. There are 16 residues in the CDR3. CDR3: CVSSPEEVLDTDTQYF. The CDR3 DNA is TGTGTCAGCAGTCCTGAGGAGGTGTTAGACACAGATACGCAGTATTTT.

This chain connects TRBV20-1 to TRBJ1-2; a possible D gene is TRBD1 (6 bases). CDR3 length: 14 residues. Trimming took 1 base from V and 4 from J, leaving 13 bases between them. Germline CDR1 DFQATT, CDR2 SNEGSKA (reference sequence). The CDR3 coding sequence is TGCAGTGCTAGAGGCCCCCAGGGGACCTATGGCTACACCTTC. Its translation is CSARGPQGTYGYTF.

On this clonotype: Germline is not matched at one junction end, which may reflect a read error. The chain carries TRBV5-4 and TRBJ2-5; D is unresolved. Germline V gene sequence: CDR1 SGHNT, CDR2 YYREEE (reference sequence). CDR3 length: 14 residues. The CDR3 DNA sequence: TGTGCCAGCAGCTTGTCATTCGATGTGAAGACCCGGTACTTC. Protein product: CASSLSFDVKTRYF.

The chain links TRBV4-3 to TRBJ2-3; 11 bases match TRBD2. CDR3 length: 16 amino acids. Germline trimming cut 4 bases from V and 2 bases from J; bases unmatched to any gene: 5. From germline, CDR1 is LGHNA and CDR2 YSLEER. The CDR3 loop is CASSPTLAGVTDTQYF. The CDR3 DNA follows: TGCGCCAGCAGCCCTACACTAGCGGGGGTCACAGATACGCAGTATTTT.

The V call is TRBV27, the J call TRBJ1-1; tentatively, D is TRBD1 (6 bases). V dropped 3 bases and J dropped 11 bases, with 13 bases sitting between them. The CDR3 is made up of 12 amino acids. Germline CDR1 and CDR2: MNHEY and SMNVEV (reference sequence). CDR3 DNA sequence: TGTGCCAGCAGTTTTCTACAGGGTGAGGCTTTCTTT. This translates into CASSFLQGEAFF.

This clonotype has only one observation. An end of the junction does not agree with germline; a read error may underlie this. The V and J genes are TRBV19 and TRBJ2-7; 9 positions match TRBD1. The CDR3 covers 15 residues. Per the germline V gene, CDR1 is LNHDA and CDR2 is SQIVND (reference sequence). In DNA, the CDR3 is TGTGCCAGTAGTATGGGGACAGGGTATACCTACGAGCAGTGCTTC. Its translation is CASSMGTGYTYEQCF. The full variable domain, rest sourced from reference TRBV19 and TRBJ2-7, is DGGITQSPKYLFRKEGQNVTLSCEQNLNHDAMYWYRQDPGQGLRLIYYSQIVNDFQKGDIAEGYSVSREKKESFPLTVTSAQKNPTAFYLCASSMGTGYTYEQCFGPGTRLTVT.

Comment on this clonotype: The junction departs from the called germline gene at one end, perhaps through a read error. The rearrangement uses TRBV7-2 and TRBJ1-4, with D unclear. In germline, CDR1 is SGHTA, CDR2 FQGNSA. This CDR3 has 13 residues. CDR3 amino acids: CASSLAVGEKLFF. The DNA for the CDR3 is TGTGCCAGCAGCCTAGCAGTCGGCGAAAAACTGTTTTTT.

This clonotype was observed a few times. The chain links TRBV30 to TRBJ2-1; 7 bases are shared with TRBD2. The CDR3 contains 13 residues. Germline loops: CDR1 GTSNPN, CDR2 SVGIG (reference sequence). The V and J ends lost 5 bases and 5 bases, in that order; junction bases with no gene match: 6. The CDR3 DNA reads TGTGCCTGGGACTCTAGCGGAGACAATGAGCAGTTCTTC. Amino acids: CAWDSSGDNEQFF.

The V gene is TRBV29-1, the J gene TRBJ2-1, with 12 bases fitting TRBD2. This CDR3 has 17 residues. Trimming cost V 4 bases and J 3 bases; bases outside gene matches: 10. The V gene's germline CDR1 is SQVTM and CDR2 ANQGSEA. CDR3 DNA: TGCAGCGTTGCGCCCTCGACTAGCGGGGGCCTCTACAATGAGCAGTTCTTC. Its translation: CSVAPSTSGGLYNEQFF.

This clonotype was picked up many times. Because the CDR3 is missing its conserved closing phenylalanine or tryptophan, this is likely a read error. No DNA is shown, since the ends of the CDR3 on it are uncertain; the CDR3 is the one TCRdb lists. The chain has TRBV20-1 and TRBJ2-7; the table's D call, TRBD1, was not checked against the DNA. Germline V gene data show CDR1 as DFQATT and CDR2 as SNEGSKA (reference sequence). The CDR3 spans 11 amino acids, including both terminal residues. CDR3 loop: CSARDTGTFIM.

This clonotype was seen more than once but under ten times. Just one base apart from a much larger clone, this may be a read error. The chain has TRBV23-1 and TRBJ1-5; unclear D gene. TRBV23-1 is designated an ORF whose function remains uncertain. The V end lost 5 bases, the J end lost 9 bases, and 23 bases lay between the germline ends. CDR3 length: 16 residues. The CDR3 protein is CASSMSAGRPSGPQHF. The CDR3 coding sequence is TGCGCCAGCAGTATGTCGGCAGGAAGACCCTCGGGGCCCCAGCATTTT.

The sample holds a few counts of this clonotype. This chain joins TRBV2 and TRBJ2-5; D tentatively reads TRBD1 or TRBD2 (5 bases each). The CDR3 runs to 17 residues. The ends were cut back, 5 bases at V and 5 bases at J, with 24 bases in the middle. Germline loops: CDR1 SNHLY, CDR2 FYNNEI. CDR3 nucleotide sequence: TGTGCCAGCAGTCCCGCCCGGACTCCGAGAGGGGTCGAGACCCAGTACTTC. Translating gives CASSPARTPRGVETQYF.

This clonotype occurred many times. The V call is TRBV28, the J call TRBJ2-2; D uncertain. CDR3 size: 13 residues. The germline V gene has CDR1 MDHEN and CDR2 SYDVKM. V gave up 3 bases and J gave up 5 bases, with 7 bases separating them. CDR3 DNA sequence: TGTGCCAGCAGTTTTCGGGCAACCGGGGAGCTGTTTTTT. As protein: CASSFRATGELFF.

The rearrangement joins TRBV20-1 to TRBJ2-2, with TRBD2 matching 11 bases. Trimming took 5 bases from V and 8 from J; bases not matched to a gene: 10. The CDR3 has 15 residues. Germline V gene sequence: CDR1 DFQATT, CDR2 SNEGSKA (reference sequence). CDR3 sequence reads: CSAVILTSGAGELFF. In DNA form, the CDR3 reads TGCAGTGCTGTCATCTTGACTAGCGGGGCGGGGGAGCTGTTTTTT.